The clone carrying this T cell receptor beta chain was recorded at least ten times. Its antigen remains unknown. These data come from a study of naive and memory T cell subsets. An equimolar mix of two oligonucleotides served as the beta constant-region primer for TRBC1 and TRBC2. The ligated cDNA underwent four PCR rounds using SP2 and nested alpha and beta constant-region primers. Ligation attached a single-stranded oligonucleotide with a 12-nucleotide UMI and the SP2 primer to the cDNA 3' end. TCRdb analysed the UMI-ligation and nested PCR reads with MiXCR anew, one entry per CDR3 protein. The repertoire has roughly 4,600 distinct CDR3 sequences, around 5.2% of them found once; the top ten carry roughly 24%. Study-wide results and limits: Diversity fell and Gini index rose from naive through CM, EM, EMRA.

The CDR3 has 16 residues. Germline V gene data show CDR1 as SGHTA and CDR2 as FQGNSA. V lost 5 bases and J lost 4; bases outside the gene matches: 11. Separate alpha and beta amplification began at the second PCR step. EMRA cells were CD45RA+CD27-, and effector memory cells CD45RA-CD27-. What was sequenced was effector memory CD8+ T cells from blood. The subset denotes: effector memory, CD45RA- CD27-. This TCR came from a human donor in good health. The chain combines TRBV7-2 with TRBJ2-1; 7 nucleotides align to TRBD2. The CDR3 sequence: CASSPRWASGYNEQFF. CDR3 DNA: TGTGCCAGCAGCCCCCGATGGGCTAGCGGTTACAATGAGCAGTTCTTC.